These 14 T cell receptor beta chains originate from one sample sequenced in a study of vaccination and CD4 T cells after COVID-19. These TCRs' antigens remain unknown. The treatment denotes: approximately 9-day PBMC culture with coronavirus spike peptide pools or control peptides (ViraFEST assay). Cultured CD4+ T-cell DNA underwent Oncomine TCR Beta short-read sequencing. Via MiXCR, TCRdb re-called the PCR reads, giving one row per CDR3 protein. The sample lists about 14,000 distinct CDR3 sequences, 40% to 60% seen once, with approximately 13% in the top ten. The sample taken for sequencing was CD4+ T cells from blood, cultured in vitro. Every receptor here comes from a human donor who had recovered from COVID-19.

This clonotype is deemed medium-sized. V and J are TRBV2 and TRBJ2-7; TRBD1 matches 7 bases. Germline V gene data show CDR1 as SNHLY and CDR2 as FYNNEI. This CDR3 spans 14 amino acids. The V gene end was trimmed by 5 bases and the J gene end by 2 bases; junction bases not matched to a gene: 6. CDR3 residues: CASSRDSATYEQYF. The CDR3 bases are TGTGCCAGCAGTAGGGACAGTGCAACCTACGAGCAGTACTTC. The full variable domain, its missing parts supplied by reference TRBV2 and TRBJ2-7, is EPEVTQTPSHQVTQMGQEVILRCVPISNHLYFYWYRQILGQKVEFLVSFYNNEISEKSEIFDDQFSVERPDGSNFTLKIRSTKLEDSAMYFCASSRDSATYEQYFGPGTRLTVT.

J is TRBJ1-2 and V is TRBV11-3; TRBD1 matches 12 bases. The trim removed 4 bases at V and 2 bases at J, leaving 11 bases unmatched. The CDR3 sequence is 18 residues long. Germline V gene sequence: CDR1 SGHNT, CDR2 YENEEA. The CDR3 DNA is TGTGCCAGCAGCTCGCGTCCCGGGACAGGGGGCTCGAACTATGGCTACACCTTC. Its protein product is CASSSRPGTGGSNYGYTF. Using reference TRBV11-3 and TRBJ1-2 for the parts outside the CDR3, the full variable domain is EAGVVQSPRYKIIEKKQPVAFWCNPISGHNTLYWYLQNLGQGPELLIRYENEEAVDDSQLPKDRFSAERLKGVDSTLKIQPAELGDSAVYLCASSSRPGTGGSNYGYTFGSGTRLTVV.

The genes are TRBV7-2 and TRBJ2-3; the match to TRBD2 covers 7 bases. The CDR3 loop spans 15 amino acids. Looked up from germline, CDR1 is SGHTA and CDR2 is FQGNSA. V lost 3 bases and J lost 7; bases outside the gene matches: 10. The CDR3 reads CASSFLALGGNTQYF. The CDR3 DNA reads TGTGCCAGCAGCTTCCTAGCTTTGGGGGGGAATACGCAGTATTTT. The full variable domain, completed using reference TRBV7-2 and TRBJ2-3, is GAGVSQSPSNKVTEKGKDVELRCDPISGHTALYWYRQSLGQGLEFLIYFQGNSAPDKSGLPSDRFSAERTGGSVSTLTIQRTQQEDSAVYLCASSFLALGGNTQYFGPGTRLTVL.

This chain connects TRBV12-3 or TRBV12-4 to TRBJ1-1, with unresolved D. There are 13 residues in the CDR3. The V gene lost 8 bases and the J gene lost 0 bases, with 10 bases spanning the gap. CDR3 sequence reads: CASGDRMNTEAFF. For the CDR3, the DNA is TGTGCCAGCGGTGACCGAATGAACACTGAAGCTTTCTTT.

This chain connects TRBV12-3 or TRBV12-4 to TRBJ1-1; tentative D call: TRBD1 (6 bases). The CDR3 covers 14 residues. V lost 6 bases to trimming and J lost 5 bases, with 16 bases between them. CDR3 DNA sequence: TGTGCCAGCAGGTGGGGACAAGTCGCAACTGAAGCTTTCTTT. Translating it yields CASRWGQVATEAFF.

The rearrangement joins TRBV5-1 to TRBJ2-5; D tentatively fits TRBD1 or TRBD2 (6 bases each). The V end lost 1 base, the J end lost 2 bases, and 12 bases lay between the germline ends. This CDR3 has 15 amino acids. Per the germline V gene, CDR1 is SGHRS and CDR2 is YFSETQ. In DNA form, the CDR3 reads TGCGCCAGCAGCTTGTCGGGGGCGCGACAAGAGACCCAGTACTTC. Its protein is CASSLSGARQETQYF. Looking up the rest from reference TRBV5-1 and TRBJ2-5 gives the full variable domain: KAGVTQTPRYLIKTRGQQVTLSCSPISGHRSVSWYQQTPGQGLQFLFEYFSETQRNKGNFPGRFSGRQFSNSRSEMNVSTLELGDSALYLCASSLSGARQETQYFGPGTRLLVL.

This clonotype has only a few counts. The chain carries TRBV7-2 and TRBJ1-2; D is possibly TRBD1 (5 bases). Between the trimmed V and J ends, which lost 5 bases and 7 bases, there was a span of 17 bases. The CDR3 covers 14 residues. CDR1 SGHTA and CDR2 FQGNSA come from the germline V gene. In DNA, the CDR3 is TGTGCCAGCAGCGTAATTGGGGCATCTGGTGGCTACACCTTC. This gives the protein CASSVIGASGGYTF.

This chain uses TRBV27 with TRBJ2-7, with a weak D call TRBD1 (5 bases). The CDR3 is 14 residues long. Trimming took off 3 bases at V and 6 bases at J, with 15 bases between the two ends. Germline V gene lookup returns CDR1 MNHEY and CDR2 SMNVEV (reference sequence). The CDR3 DNA follows: TGTGCCAGCAGTTTGGGCCAGGGTGGGTTCGAGCAGTACTTC. It translates to CASSLGQGGFEQYF.

A few counts support this clonotype. The V gene is TRBV4-3, the J gene TRBJ2-3, with 7 nucleotides matching TRBD2. Germline CDR1 LGHNA, CDR2 YSLEER. Unmatched junction bases numbered 18, after V lost 0 bases and J lost 6 bases. The CDR3 has 19 amino acids. The CDR3 reads CASSQDVRSSGIVWDTQYF. The CDR3 DNA sequence: TGCGCCAGCAGCCAAGACGTCAGGTCGAGCGGGATCGTTTGGGATACGCAGTATTTT.

This clonotype has just one count. V usage is TRBV28 and J usage is TRBJ1-2; no clear D gene. CDR1 and CDR2 (germline): MDHEN, SYDVKM. The CDR3 covers 11 residues. Trimming cost V 4 bases and J 4 bases, with 4 bases left between them. DNA of the CDR3: TGTGCCAGCAGTTACGTCTATGGCTACACCTTC. Translating it yields CASSYVYGYTF.

This chain connects TRBV7-9 to TRBJ2-7; TRBD2 matches 9 bases. CDR1 and CDR2 from the germline V gene are SEHNR and FQNEAQ (reference sequence). V gave up 3 bases and J gave up 6 bases; unmatched junction bases: 6. This CDR3 region has 14 residues. The CDR3 loop is CASSFPGLAGEQYF. CDR3 coding DNA: TGTGCCAGCAGCTTCCCGGGACTAGCTGGCGAGCAGTACTTC.

This clonotype qualifies as medium-sized. The chain recombines TRBV6-1 with TRBJ1-3; a weak D match, TRBD1 (5 bases). Trimming removed 8 bases from V and 2 bases from J, with 22 bases in between. The CDR3 loop spans 17 amino acids. Germline V gives CDR1 MNHNS, CDR2 SASEGT. Here the CDR3 reads CASFDGAGTGAGNTIYF. The DNA for the CDR3 is TGTGCCAGCTTTGATGGGGCAGGGACGGGAGCTGGAAACACCATATATTTT.

This clonotype came up a few times. Written as DNA, the CDR3 is TGCAGTGCTAGAGATCCGACGACACCCACCGCGGGCTACACCTTC. Translated: CSARDPTTPTAGYTF. The rearrangement uses TRBV20-1 and TRBJ1-2; D unresolved. The V gene's germline CDR1 is DFQATT and CDR2 SNEGSKA (reference sequence). V was clipped by 0 bases and J by 8 bases, with 19 bases between them. The CDR3 length is 15 residues.

This chain joins TRBV19 and TRBJ2-2, with D tentatively TRBD1 (6 bases). This CDR3 contains 15 residues. Germline CDR1 is LNHDA and CDR2 is SQIVND (reference sequence). Trimming took off 7 bases at V and 7 bases at J, with 19 bases between the two ends. The CDR3 region is CASTPGTTGFGELFF. DNA of the CDR3: TGTGCCAGTACCCCGGGGACGACAGGATTCGGGGAGCTGTTTTTT.